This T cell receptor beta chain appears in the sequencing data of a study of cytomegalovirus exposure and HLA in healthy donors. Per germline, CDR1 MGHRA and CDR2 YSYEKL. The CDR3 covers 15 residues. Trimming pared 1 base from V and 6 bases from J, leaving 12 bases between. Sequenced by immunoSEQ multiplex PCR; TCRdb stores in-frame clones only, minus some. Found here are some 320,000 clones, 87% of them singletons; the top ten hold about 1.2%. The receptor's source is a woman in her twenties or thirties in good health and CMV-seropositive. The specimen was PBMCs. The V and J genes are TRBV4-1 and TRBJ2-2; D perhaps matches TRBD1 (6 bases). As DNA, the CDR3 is TGCGCCAGCAGCCAAGTTAGGACAGCTCCCGGGGAGCTGTTTTTT. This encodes CASSQVRTAPGELFF.